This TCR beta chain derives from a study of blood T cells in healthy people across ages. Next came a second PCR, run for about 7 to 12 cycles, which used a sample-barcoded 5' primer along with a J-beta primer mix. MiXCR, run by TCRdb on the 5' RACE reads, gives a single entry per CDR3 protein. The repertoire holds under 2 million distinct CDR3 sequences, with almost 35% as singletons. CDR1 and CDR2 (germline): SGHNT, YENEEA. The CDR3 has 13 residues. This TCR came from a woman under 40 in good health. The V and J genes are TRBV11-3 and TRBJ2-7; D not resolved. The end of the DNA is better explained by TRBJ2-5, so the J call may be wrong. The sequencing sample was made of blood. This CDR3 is CASSSRHRETQYF. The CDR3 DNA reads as TGTGCCAGCAGCTCGAGACATCGGGAGACCCAGTACTTC.